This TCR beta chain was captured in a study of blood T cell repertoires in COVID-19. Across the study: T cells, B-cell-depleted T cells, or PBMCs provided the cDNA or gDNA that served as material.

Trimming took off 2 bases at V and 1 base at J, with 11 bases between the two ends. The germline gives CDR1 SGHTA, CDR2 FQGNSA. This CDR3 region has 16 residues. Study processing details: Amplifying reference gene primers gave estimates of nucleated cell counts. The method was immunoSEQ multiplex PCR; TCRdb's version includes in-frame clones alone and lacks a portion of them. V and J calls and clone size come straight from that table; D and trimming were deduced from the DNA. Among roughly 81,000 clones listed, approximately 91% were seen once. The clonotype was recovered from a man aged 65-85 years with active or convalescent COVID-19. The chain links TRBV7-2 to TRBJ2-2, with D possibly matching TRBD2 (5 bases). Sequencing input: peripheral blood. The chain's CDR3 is CASSLIRGKNTGELFF. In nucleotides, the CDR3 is TGTGCCAGCAGCTTAATTAGAGGGAAGAACACCGGGGAGCTGTTTTTT.